The TCR beta chain described here comes from a study of OX40 agonist ivuxolimab in advanced cancers. Study context: Checkpoint inhibitors had been given previously to 35% to 50% of patients. General study points: Dosing at 0.1 to 3.0 mg/kg was accompanied by clonal expansion of CD4+ and CD8+ blood T cells by week 6.

Clones were sequenced by immunoSEQ multiplex PCR, and TCRdb holds only the in-frame ones, with some missing. This table has about 26,000 clones, under 90% appearing once. As concerns this clone: No antigen is known for it.

The CDR3 loop spans 14 amino acids. Looked up from germline, CDR1 is SNHLY and CDR2 is FYNNEI. Trimming stripped 7 bases from V and 3 bases from J, with 15 bases between. The chain carries TRBV2 and TRBJ2-5; D might be TRBD2 (5 bases). The material sequenced was CD4+ or CD8+ T cells sorted from blood, taken in a trial of the OX40 agonist ivuxolimab. The sequence derives from an adult with an advanced solid tumor such as melanoma, head and neck, liver or kidney cancer. In DNA form, the CDR3 reads TGTGCCAGCATTCCTCGATCCGGGGAAGAGACCCAGTACTTC. It yields the protein CASIPRSGEETQYF.